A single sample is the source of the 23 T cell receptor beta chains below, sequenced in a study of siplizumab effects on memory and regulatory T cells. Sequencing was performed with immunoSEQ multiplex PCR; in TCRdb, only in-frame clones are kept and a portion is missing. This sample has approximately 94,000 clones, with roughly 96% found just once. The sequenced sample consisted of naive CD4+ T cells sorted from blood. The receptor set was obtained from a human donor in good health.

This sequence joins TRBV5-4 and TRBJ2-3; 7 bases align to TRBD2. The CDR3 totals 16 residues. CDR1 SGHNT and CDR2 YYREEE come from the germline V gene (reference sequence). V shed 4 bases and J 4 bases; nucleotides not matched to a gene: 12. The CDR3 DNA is TGTGCCAGCAGCCTCCGATTGGGGGGGAACGCAGATACGCAGTATTTT. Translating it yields CASSLRLGGNADTQYF.

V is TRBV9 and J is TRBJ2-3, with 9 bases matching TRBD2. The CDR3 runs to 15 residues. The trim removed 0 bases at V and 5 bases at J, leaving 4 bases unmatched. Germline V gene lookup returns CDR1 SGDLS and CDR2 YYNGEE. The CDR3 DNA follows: TGTGCCAGCAGCGTAGCACTAGCGGGTCGAGATACGCAGTATTTT. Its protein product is CASSVALAGRDTQYF.

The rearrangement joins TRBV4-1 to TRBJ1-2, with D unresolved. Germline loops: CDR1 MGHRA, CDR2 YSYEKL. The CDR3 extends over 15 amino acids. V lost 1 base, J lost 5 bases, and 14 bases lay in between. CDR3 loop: CASSQVFTETYGYTF. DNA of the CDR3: TGCGCCAGCAGCCAAGTCTTCACAGAAACTTATGGCTACACCTTC.

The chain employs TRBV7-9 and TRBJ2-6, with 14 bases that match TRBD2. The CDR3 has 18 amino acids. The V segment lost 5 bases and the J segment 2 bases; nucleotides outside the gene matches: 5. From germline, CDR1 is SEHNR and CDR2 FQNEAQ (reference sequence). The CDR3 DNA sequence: TGTGCCAGCAGCCCGGGGACTAGCGGGGGCCCTGGGGCCAACGTCCTGACTTTC. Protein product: CASSPGTSGGPGANVLTF.

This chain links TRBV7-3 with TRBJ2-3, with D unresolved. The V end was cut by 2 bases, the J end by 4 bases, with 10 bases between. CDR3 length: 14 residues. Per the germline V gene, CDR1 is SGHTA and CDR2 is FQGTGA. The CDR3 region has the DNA TGTGCCAGCAGCTTACATGCAGCGTCAGATACGCAGTATTTT. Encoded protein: CASSLHAASDTQYF.

The CDR3 here is CSVAGERGNYGYTF. The CDR3 nucleotides read TGCAGCGTTGCAGGGGAAAGGGGTAACTATGGCTACACCTTC. The chain is built from TRBV29-1 and TRBJ1-2, with TRBD1 as a possible D gene (6 bases). This CDR3 comprises 14 residues. CDR1 is SQVTM, CDR2 ANQGSEA, per germline. V was pared by 4 bases and J by 1 base, with 13 bases between.

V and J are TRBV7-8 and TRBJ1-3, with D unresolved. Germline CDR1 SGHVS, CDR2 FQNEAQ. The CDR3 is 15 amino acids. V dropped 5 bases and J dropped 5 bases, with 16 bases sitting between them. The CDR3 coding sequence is TGTGCCAGCAGCCCCGGGAATCTCGGAAGAAACACCATATATTTT. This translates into CASSPGNLGRNTIYF.

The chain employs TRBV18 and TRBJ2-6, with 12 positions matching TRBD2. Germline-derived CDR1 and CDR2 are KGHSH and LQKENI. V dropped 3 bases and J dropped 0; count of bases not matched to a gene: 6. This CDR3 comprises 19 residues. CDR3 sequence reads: CASSPTGLAGLSGANVLTF. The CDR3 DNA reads TGTGCCAGCTCACCTACTGGACTAGCGGGGCTCTCTGGGGCCAACGTCCTGACTTTC.

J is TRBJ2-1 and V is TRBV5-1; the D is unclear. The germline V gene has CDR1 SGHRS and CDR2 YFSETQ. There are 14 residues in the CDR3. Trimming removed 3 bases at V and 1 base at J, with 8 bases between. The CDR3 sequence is CASSSGPSYNEQFF. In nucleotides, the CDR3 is TGCGCCAGCAGCTCCGGACCATCCTACAATGAGCAGTTCTTC. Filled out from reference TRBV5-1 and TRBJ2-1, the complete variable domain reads KAGVTQTPRYLIKTRGQQVTLSCSPISGHRSVSWYQQTPGQGLQFLFEYFSETQRNKGNFPGRFSGRQFSNSRSEMNVSTLELGDSALYLCASSSGPSYNEQFFGPGTRLTVL.

CDR3 sequence reads: CASSFPGVAGAQNIQYF. CDR3 sequence (DNA): TGTGCCAGCAGCTTCCCCGGGGTAGCGGGGGCCCAAAACATTCAGTACTTC. J is TRBJ2-4 and V is TRBV11-3; 9 nucleotides line up with TRBD2. With 3 bases clipped from V and 5 bases from J, the junction kept 11 bases outside the gene matches. The CDR3 has 17 amino acids. CDR1 is SGHNT and CDR2 is YENEEA in the germline V gene.

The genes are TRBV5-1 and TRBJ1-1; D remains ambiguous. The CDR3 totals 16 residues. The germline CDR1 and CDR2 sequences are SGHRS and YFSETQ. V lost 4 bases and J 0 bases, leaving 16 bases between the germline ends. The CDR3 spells CASSAVPGKMNTEAFF. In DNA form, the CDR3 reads TGCGCCAGCAGCGCCGTGCCAGGCAAAATGAACACTGAAGCTTTCTTT.

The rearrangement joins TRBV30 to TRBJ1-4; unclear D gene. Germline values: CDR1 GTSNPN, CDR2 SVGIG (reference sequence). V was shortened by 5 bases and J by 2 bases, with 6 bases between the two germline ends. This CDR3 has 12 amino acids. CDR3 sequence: CAWGLTNEKLFF. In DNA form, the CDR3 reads TGTGCCTGGGGTCTGACTAATGAAAAACTGTTTTTT.

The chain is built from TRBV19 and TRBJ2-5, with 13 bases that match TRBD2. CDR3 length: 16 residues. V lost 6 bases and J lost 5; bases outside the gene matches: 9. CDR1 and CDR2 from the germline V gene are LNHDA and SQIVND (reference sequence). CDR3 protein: CASRGLAGHTGETQYF. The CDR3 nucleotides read TGTGCCAGTAGGGGACTAGCGGGGCACACGGGGGAGACCCAGTACTTC.

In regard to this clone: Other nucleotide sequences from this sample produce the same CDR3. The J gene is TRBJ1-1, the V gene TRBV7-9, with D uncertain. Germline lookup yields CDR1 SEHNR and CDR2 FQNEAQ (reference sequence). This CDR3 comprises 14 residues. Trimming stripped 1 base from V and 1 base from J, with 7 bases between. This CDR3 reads CASSLGGQNTEAFF. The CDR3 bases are TGTGCCAGCAGCTTAGGAGGGCAGAACACTGAAGCTTTCTTT.

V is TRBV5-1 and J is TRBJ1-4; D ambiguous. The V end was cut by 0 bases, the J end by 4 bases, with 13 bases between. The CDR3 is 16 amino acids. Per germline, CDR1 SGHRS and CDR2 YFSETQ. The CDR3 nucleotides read TGCGCCAGCAGCTTGGGCTCTCGGGGAGGTAATGAAAAACTGTTTTTT. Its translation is CASSLGSRGGNEKLFF.

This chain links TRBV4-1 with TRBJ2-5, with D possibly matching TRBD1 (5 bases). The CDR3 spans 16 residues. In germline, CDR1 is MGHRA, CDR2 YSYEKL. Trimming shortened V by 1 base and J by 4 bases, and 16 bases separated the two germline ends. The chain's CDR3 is CASSQAKTAFLETQYF. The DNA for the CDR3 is TGCGCCAGCAGCCAAGCTAAGACAGCGTTTCTAGAGACCCAGTACTTC.

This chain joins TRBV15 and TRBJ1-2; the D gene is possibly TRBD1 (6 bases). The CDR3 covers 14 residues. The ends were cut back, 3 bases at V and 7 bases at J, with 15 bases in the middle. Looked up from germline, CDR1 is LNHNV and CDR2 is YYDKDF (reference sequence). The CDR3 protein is CATSSHMGGGGYTF. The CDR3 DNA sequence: TGTGCCACCAGCAGTCATATGGGGGGCGGTGGCTACACCTTC.

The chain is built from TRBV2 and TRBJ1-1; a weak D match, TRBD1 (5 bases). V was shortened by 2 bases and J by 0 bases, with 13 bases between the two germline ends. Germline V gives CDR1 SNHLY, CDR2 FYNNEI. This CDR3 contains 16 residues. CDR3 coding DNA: TGTGCCAGCAGTGAAAATACAGGTGGGTTGAACACTGAAGCTTTCTTT. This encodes CASSENTGGLNTEAFF.

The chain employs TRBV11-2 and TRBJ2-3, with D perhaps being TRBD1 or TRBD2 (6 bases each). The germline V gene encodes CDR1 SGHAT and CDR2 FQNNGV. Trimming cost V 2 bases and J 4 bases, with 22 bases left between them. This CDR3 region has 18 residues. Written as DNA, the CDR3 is TGTGCCAGCAGCTTACCTCTTCCGGGGGCCGGCGGTCCAGATACGCAGTATTTT. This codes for CASSLPLPGAGGPDTQYF. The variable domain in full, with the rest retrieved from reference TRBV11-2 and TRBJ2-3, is EAGVAQSPRYKIIEKRQSVAFWCNPISGHATLYWYQQILGQGPKLLIQFQNNGVVDDSQLPKDRFSAERLKGVDSTLKIQPAKLEDSAVYLCASSLPLPGAGGPDTQYFGPGTRLTVL.

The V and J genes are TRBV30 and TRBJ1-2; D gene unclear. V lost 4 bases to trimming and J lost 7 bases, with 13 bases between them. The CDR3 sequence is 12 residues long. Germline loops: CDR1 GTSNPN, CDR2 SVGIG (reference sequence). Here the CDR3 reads CAWMKGTAGYTF. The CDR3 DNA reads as TGTGCCTGGATGAAGGGTACAGCTGGCTACACCTTC.

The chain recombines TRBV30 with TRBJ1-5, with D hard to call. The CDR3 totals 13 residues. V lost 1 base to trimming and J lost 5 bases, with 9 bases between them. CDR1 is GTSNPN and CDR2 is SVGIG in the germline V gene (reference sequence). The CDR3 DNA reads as TGTGCCTGGAGTGGTCAGGCGGATCAGCCCCAGCATTTT. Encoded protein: CAWSGQADQPQHF.

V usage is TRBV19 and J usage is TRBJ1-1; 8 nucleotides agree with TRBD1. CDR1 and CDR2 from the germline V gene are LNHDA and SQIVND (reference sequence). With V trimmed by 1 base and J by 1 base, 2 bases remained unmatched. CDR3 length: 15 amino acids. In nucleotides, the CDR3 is TGTGCCAGTAGTATAGTAGGGACAGGGAACACTGAAGCTTTCTTT. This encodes CASSIVGTGNTEAFF.

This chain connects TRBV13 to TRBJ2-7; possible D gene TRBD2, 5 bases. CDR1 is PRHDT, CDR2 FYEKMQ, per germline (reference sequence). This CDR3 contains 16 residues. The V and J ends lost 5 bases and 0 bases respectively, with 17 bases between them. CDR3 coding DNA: TGTGCCAGCAGCCGAGCTAAGGACTTTAGCTCCTACGAGCAGTACTTC. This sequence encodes CASSRAKDFSSYEQYF.